This T cell receptor (beta chain) was recorded in a study of post-analysis software for immune sequencing data. Worth noting for this clonotype: Its antigen is unidentified.

CDR3 length: 17 amino acids. CDR1 and CDR2 (germline): SEHNR, FQNEAQ (reference sequence). The V and J ends lost 0 bases and 4 bases, in that order; junction bases with no gene match: 7. The library was made from cDNA and included unique molecular identifiers. One entry per CDR3 protein results from TCRdb running MiXCR on the PCR reads. The repertoire holds about 800,000 distinct CDR3 sequences, with 30% as singletons. General study findings and limits: Included in a set of 5 or 6 TRBV segments more frequent in patients than controls were TRBV5-6, TRBV5-1 and TRBV20-1.

Material: blood. The TCR originated in a girl aged 5 to 17 with multiple sclerosis. This chain links TRBV7-9 with TRBJ2-2; 8 bases map to TRBD1. CDR3 sequence reads: CASSLARETGATGELFF. CDR3 DNA sequence: TGTGCCAGCAGCTTAGCCCGGGAGACAGGGGCCACCGGGGAGCTGTTTTTT.